Listed below are T cell receptor beta chains from one sample, sequenced in a study of cytomegalovirus exposure and HLA in healthy donors. Here immunoSEQ multiplex PCR was the method, and the copy in TCRdb shows in-frame clones only, minus some. This sample carries some 150,000 clones, just under 65% of them seen once, and the ten largest clones take roughly 7%. Source material: PBMCs. These receptors all stem from a woman aged 55-69 years in good health and CMV-seropositive. Each CDR3 is given with its conserved first and last residue. A D gene is named only where the DNA matches it firmly. Some rows have no size entry. The others give once, few or many, or a class for an expanded clone.

j_call d_call clone_size v_call cdr3_nt cdr3_aa
TRBJ2-7 TRBD2 . TRBV5-1 TGCGCCAGCAGCCTAACACCACAGCGGGAGGGCTACGAGCAGTACTTC CASSLTPQREGYEQYF
TRBJ1-1 . few TRBV10-3 TGTGCCATCAGTGAGTCGAGGCTTACTGAAGCTTTCTTT CAISESRLTEAFF
TRBJ1-1 TRBD1 . TRBV10-3 TGTGCCACCGAGGGGGCGAACACTGAAGCTTTCTTT CATEGANTEAFF
TRBJ2-7 TRBD2 . TRBV9 TGTGCCAGCAGCCCGACTAGCGGGAGGTGGGAGCAGTACTTC CASSPTSGRWEQYF
TRBJ2-1 . . TRBV9 TGTGCCAGCAGCGTAGAACAGCTCAATGAGCAGTTCTTC CASSVEQLNEQFF
TRBJ2-7 TRBD1 . TRBV27 TGTGCCAGCAGTCCAGGGACAGGAGAGGTGCAGTACTTC CASSPGTGEVQYF
TRBJ1-1 . few TRBV29-1 TGCAGCGTTGAAGGTGACAAGGGGATGAACACTGAAGCTTTCTTT CSVEGDKGMNTEAFF
TRBJ2-1 . . TRBV6-5 TGTGCCAGCAGTTATACCCTAGGAGGGCCCGACAATGAGCAGTTCTTC CASSYTLGGPDNEQFF
TRBJ2-1 . . TRBV7-3 TGTGCCAGCAGCCCACTAGAAACCTCCTACAATGAGCAGTTCTTC CASSPLETSYNEQFF
TRBJ2-3 TRBD2 once TRBV15 TGTGCCACCAGCCGGGGGACTAGCGGGAGGGCCTTGATCACAGATACGCAGTATTTT CATSRGTSGRALITDTQYF
TRBJ2-2 TRBD1 . TRBV27 TGTGCCAGCAACTCGGACAGGGGAGGCCCCGGGGAGCTGTTTTTT CASNSDRGGPGELFF
TRBJ1-1 . few TRBV5-8 TGTGCCAGCCCTGGGGGGACGAACACTGAAGCTTTCTTT CASPGGTNTEAFF
TRBJ2-5 . . TRBV5-6 TGTGCCAGCAGCTCTAAACCGGGACTCTCCCAAGAGACCCAGTACTTC CASSSKPGLSQETQYF
TRBJ2-1 TRBD2 few TRBV28 TGTGCCAGCAGTCCCGTCTCCGGGACTAGGTACAATGAGCAGTTCTTC CASSPVSGTRYNEQFF
TRBJ1-5 TRBD1 . TRBV30 TGTGCCTGGACGACAGGGGATGGCAATCAGCCCCAGCATTTT CAWTTGDGNQPQHF
TRBJ1-5 . . TRBV18 TGTGCCAGCTCACCAGGTTCCGGGAATCAGCCCCAGCATTTT CASSPGSGNQPQHF
TRBJ2-3 . . TRBV5-1 TGCGCCAGCAGCTTGGTTCCTGGGCAGGATACGCAGTATTTT CASSLVPGQDTQYF
TRBJ2-1 TRBD2 . TRBV4-3 TGCGCCAGCAGCCACATAGCGGGAGGGCCCAATGAGCAGTTCTTC CASSHIAGGPNEQFF
TRBJ1-1 TRBD1 once TRBV6-1 TGTGCCAGCAGTCTTACAGGGGTAGGGACTGAAGCTTTCTTT CASSLTGVGTEAFF
TRBJ2-2 TRBD2 . TRBV28 TGTGCCAGCAGGACGGGAGGCCCTAACACCGGGGAGCTGTTTTTT CASRTGGPNTGELFF
TRBJ2-2 . . TRBV7-2 TGTGCCAGCAGCTTAGTTCGACAGAACACCGGGGAGCTGTTTTTT CASSLVRQNTGELFF
TRBJ2-1 . . TRBV7-9 TGTGCCAGCAGCTTAGAAATCGGGAGCGCCGGTGAGCAGTTCTTC CASSLEIGSAGEQFF
TRBJ2-5 TRBD2 . TRBV5-1 TGCGCCAGCAGCCCTCAGACTAGCGGGAGTGAGACCCAGTACTTC CASSPQTSGSETQYF
TRBJ2-1 . . TRBV10-3 TGTGCCATCAGGACAGGGGGAGCGGGAGGGCCCTCGGACAATGAGCAGTTCTTC CAIRTGGAGGPSDNEQFF
TRBJ2-1 TRBD2 . TRBV6-6 TGTGCCAGCAGTCGGACTAGCGGGAGTGAGCAGTTCTTC CASSRTSGSEQFF
TRBJ2-2 . . TRBV5-4 TGTGCCAGCAGCTTAAGAGGAGGGAGTTGGACCGGGGAGCTGTTTTTT CASSLRGGSWTGELFF
TRBJ2-7 TRBD1 few TRBV29-1 TGCAGCGTTGAAGCGACAGGGAGCTCCTACGAGCAGTACTTC CSVEATGSSYEQYF
TRBJ1-2 . . TRBV9 TGTGCCAGCAGCGTAGAGGGAGTCTATGGCTACACCTTC CASSVEGVYGYTF
TRBJ2-5 TRBD2 many TRBV2 TGTGCCAGCAGTGAGGCTAGCGGGACAGCAGAGACCCAGTACTTC CASSEASGTAETQYF
TRBJ1-1 . few TRBV7-3 TGTGCCAGCAGCTCACAGGACCAGTACACTGAAGCTTTCTTT CASSSQDQYTEAFF
TRBJ2-7 TRBD1 . TRBV7-6 TGTGCCAGCAGCTTAATTCCGGGACAGAAGGACGAGCAGTACTTC CASSLIPGQKDEQYF
TRBJ2-1 TRBD2 few TRBV11-2 TGTGCCAGCAGAGATAGCGGGAGGGCCCGCGATGAGCAGTTCTTC CASRDSGRARDEQFF
TRBJ2-1 . . TRBV5-1 TGCGCCAGCAGCTTGGATCCCCCCTATTATGAGCAGTTCTTC CASSLDPPYYEQFF
TRBJ2-1 TRBD2 few TRBV29-1 TGCAGCCTTACTGGACTAGCGGGTTTGAGCTCCTACAATGAGCAGTTCTTC CSLTGLAGLSSYNEQFF
TRBJ1-1 TRBD1 . TRBV19 TGTGCCAGTAGTCGGGACAGGCGGGGAATTGAAGCTTTCTTT CASSRDRRGIEAFF
TRBJ2-1 TRBD2 few TRBV29-1 TGCAGCGTCGATCAGGGTCGGGAGGACGATGAGCAGTTCTTC CSVDQGREDDEQFF
TRBJ1-4 . . TRBV30 TGTGCCTGGAGTGTACAACAGGCCACTAATGAAAAACTGTTTTTT CAWSVQQATNEKLFF
TRBJ1-1 TRBD1 . TRBV7-3 TGTGCCAGCAGCTTAACGGGACAGGGGGCTGAGAGTGGCACTGAAGCTTTCTTT CASSLTGQGAESGTEAFF
TRBJ2-1 . few TRBV29-1 TGCAGCGTTTGCCCCAGGTCCTACAATGAGCAGTTCTTC CSVCPRSYNEQFF
TRBJ2-1 . few TRBV27 TGTGCCAGCAGTCCCGGACTGGATTACAATGAGCAGTTCTTC CASSPGLDYNEQFF
TRBJ2-6 TRBD2 few TRBV4-2 TGTGCCAGCAGCCAAGATAGGGGGTTCGGCGGGAGGGCAGCAGGGGCCAACGTCCTGACTTTC CASSQDRGFGGRAAGANVLTF
TRBJ2-1 TRBD2 . TRBV5-1 TGCGCCAGCAGCTCCTTAGCGAGCGGGGATGAGCAGTTCTTC CASSSLASGDEQFF
TRBJ2-3 TRBD2 once TRBV6-1 TGTGCCAGCAGTGAGATGAGACTAGCGTTTAGCACAGATACGCAGTATTTT CASSEMRLAFSTDTQYF
TRBJ1-1 . . TRBV11-3 TGTGCCAGCAGCTTAGCACGGGGCACTGAAGCTTTCTTT CASSLARGTEAFF
TRBJ2-7 TRBD2 . TRBV2 TGTGCCAGCAGTGATTCGGGAGGGCGGTACGAGCAGTACTTC CASSDSGGRYEQYF
TRBJ1-1 . few TRBV5-4 TGTGCCAGCAGCACAGACGTGAACACTGAAGCTTTCTTT CASSTDVNTEAFF
TRBJ1-1 . few TRBV6-4 TGTGCCAGCGGAGCGCAAGGGAACACTGAAGCTTTCTTT CASGAQGNTEAFF
TRBJ1-2 TRBD1 once TRBV18 TGTGCCAGCTCACCTGGGACAGGAAGGCTCGGGGGCTACACCTTC CASSPGTGRLGGYTF
TRBJ1-3 . . TRBV7-6 TGTGCCAGCAGCTTAGGCACAGGGCAAAGTGGAAACACCATATATTTT CASSLGTGQSGNTIYF
TRBJ1-5 TRBD1 few TRBV28 TGTGCCAGCACCATAGGGGGCGCTGGCAATCAGCCCCAGCATTTT CASTIGGAGNQPQHF
TRBJ2-5 TRBD1 . TRBV7-2 TGTGCCAGCAGCTTAGCCCCCCTAGCCAGGGGGGAGACCCAGTACTTC CASSLAPLARGETQYF
TRBJ1-5 . . TRBV19 TGTGCCAGTAGTATTGTGGGGGCTAGCAATCAGCCCCAGCATTTT CASSIVGASNQPQHF
TRBJ2-5 TRBD1 . TRBV7-9 TGTGCCAGCAGCTCCCGGACAGGGGGACAAGAGACCCAGTACTTC CASSSRTGGQETQYF
TRBJ1-2 . few TRBV27 TGTGCCAGCAAGGGGGAGGGGGTTTTCTATGGCTACACCTTC CASKGEGVFYGYTF
TRBJ1-5 . . TRBV30 TGTGCCTGGAGTGTTGCCCTAAGCGGCAATCAGCCCCAGCATTTT CAWSVALSGNQPQHF
TRBJ2-2 TRBD1 . TRBV27 TGTGCCAGCAGTTTTAGCTTTCGCTGGGACAGGGATTGGGCCGGGGAGCTGTTTTTT CASSFSFRWDRDWAGELFF
TRBJ1-5 . . TRBV18 TGTGCCAGCTCACTAAACGGGGGGGACTATAGCAATCAGCCCCAGCATTTT CASSLNGGDYSNQPQHF